This T cell receptor beta chain was observed in a study of blood T cells in healthy people across ages. This clonotype was counted between two and nine times. Alongside a J-beta primer mix, a sample-barcoded 5' primer served in a second PCR lasting roughly 6 to 11 cycles. Via MiXCR, TCRdb re-called the 5' RACE reads, giving one row per CDR3 protein. Of about 760,000 distinct CDR3 sequences detected, 25% appear once; the ten largest clones hold 8% to 10%. The V end lost 1 base, the J end lost 0 bases, and 11 bases lay between the germline ends. The germline V gene has CDR1 PRHDT and CDR2 FYEKMQ (reference sequence). The CDR3 is 16 amino acids. The same sample was also studied in work on T cells of mothers and their children.

Material for sequencing was blood. The J gene is TRBJ2-3, the V gene TRBV13; possible D gene TRBD1, 6 bases. The clonotype originates from a boy between 5 and 17 years old in good health. CDR3: CASSLERGSSTDTQYF. The CDR3, as DNA: TGTGCCAGCAGCTTAGAAAGGGGGAGTAGCACAGATACGCAGTATTTT.